This T cell receptor beta chain was identified in a study of T cell repertoires in cytomegalovirus infection. Study as a whole: CMV infection plus the matching HLA type was flagged by public TCR beta signatures.

With respect to this clonotype: Its cognate antigen is unknown.

Using its own MiXCR run on the reads, TCRdb lists one record per CDR3 protein. Among 650,000 to 900,000 distinct CDR3 sequences listed, over 25% were seen once. The CDR3 loop spans 15 amino acids. Germline V gene sequence: CDR1 MNHEY, CDR2 SMNVEV (reference sequence). V shed 4 bases and J shed 4 bases, with 13 bases lying between them. The clonotype originates from a human donor in good health (CMV status not recorded). Some clones in this sample may be carry-over from other donors' samples. The V call is TRBV27, the J call TRBJ1-4; D unresolved. The source material was cultured CD8+ T cells from PBMCs, sampled from culture after CMV antigen stimulation. CDR3 sequence (DNA): TGTGCCAGCAGTTCTGCCGGGGATATTAATGAAAAACTGTTTTTT. Translated: CASSSAGDINEKLFF.